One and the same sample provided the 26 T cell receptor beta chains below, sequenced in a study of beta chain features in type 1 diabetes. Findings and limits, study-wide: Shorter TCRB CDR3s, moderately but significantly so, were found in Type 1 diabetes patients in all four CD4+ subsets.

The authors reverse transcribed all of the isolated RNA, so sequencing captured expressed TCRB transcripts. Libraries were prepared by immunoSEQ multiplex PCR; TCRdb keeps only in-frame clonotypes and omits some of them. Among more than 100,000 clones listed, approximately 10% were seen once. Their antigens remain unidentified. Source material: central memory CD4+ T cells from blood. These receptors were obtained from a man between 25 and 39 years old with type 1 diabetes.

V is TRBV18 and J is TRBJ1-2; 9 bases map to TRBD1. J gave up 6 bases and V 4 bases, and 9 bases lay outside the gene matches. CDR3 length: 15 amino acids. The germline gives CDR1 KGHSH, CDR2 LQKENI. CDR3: CASSQAGTGKNGYTF. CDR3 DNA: TGTGCCAGCTCACAGGCGGGGACAGGGAAGAATGGCTACACCTTC.

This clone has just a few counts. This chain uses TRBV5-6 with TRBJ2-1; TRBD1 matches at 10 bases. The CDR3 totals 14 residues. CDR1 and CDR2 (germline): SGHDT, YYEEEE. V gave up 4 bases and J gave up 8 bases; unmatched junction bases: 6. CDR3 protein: CASSLGTGEDEQFF. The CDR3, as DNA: TGTGCCAGCAGCCTCGGGACAGGGGAAGATGAGCAGTTCTTC. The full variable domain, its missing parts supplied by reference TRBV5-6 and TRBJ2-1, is DAGVTQSPTHLIKTRGQQVTLRCSPKSGHDTVSWYQQALGQGPQFIFQYYEEEERQRGNFPDRFSGHQFPNYSSELNVNALLLGDSALYLCASSLGTGEDEQFFGPGTRLTVL.

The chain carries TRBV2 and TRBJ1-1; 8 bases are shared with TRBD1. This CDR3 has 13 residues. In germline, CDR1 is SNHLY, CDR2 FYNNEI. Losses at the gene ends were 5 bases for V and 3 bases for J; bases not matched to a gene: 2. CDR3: CASSYRGDTEAFF. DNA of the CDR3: TGTGCCAGCAGTTACAGGGGGGACACTGAAGCTTTCTTT.

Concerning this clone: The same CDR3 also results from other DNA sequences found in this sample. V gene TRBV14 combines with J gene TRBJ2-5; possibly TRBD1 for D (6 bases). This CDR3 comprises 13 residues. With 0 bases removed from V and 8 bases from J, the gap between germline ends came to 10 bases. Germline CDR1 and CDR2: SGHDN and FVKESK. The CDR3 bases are TGTGCCAGCAGCCAAGATCTACAGGGCACCCAGTACTTC. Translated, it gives CASSQDLQGTQYF.

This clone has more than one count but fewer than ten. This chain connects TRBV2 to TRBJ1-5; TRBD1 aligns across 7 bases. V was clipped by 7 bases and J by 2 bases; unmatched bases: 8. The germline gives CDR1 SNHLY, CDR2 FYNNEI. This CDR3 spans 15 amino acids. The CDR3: CASTLQGSGNQPQHF. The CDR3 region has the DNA TGTGCCAGCACCTTACAGGGGTCCGGCAATCAGCCCCAGCATTTT.

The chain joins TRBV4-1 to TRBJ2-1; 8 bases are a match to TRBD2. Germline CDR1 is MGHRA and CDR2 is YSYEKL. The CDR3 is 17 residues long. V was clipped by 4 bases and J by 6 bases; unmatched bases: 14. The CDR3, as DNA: TGCGCCAGCAGCCCAGGTCCCGCGGGGGGCAGGGTCAATGAGCAGTTCTTC. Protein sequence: CASSPGPAGGRVNEQFF.

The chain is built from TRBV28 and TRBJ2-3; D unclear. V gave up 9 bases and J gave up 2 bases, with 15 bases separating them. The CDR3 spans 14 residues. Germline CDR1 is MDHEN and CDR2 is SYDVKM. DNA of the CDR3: TGTGCCAGTTCAAGCCATACTATCACAGATACGCAGTATTTT. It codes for CASSSHTITDTQYF.

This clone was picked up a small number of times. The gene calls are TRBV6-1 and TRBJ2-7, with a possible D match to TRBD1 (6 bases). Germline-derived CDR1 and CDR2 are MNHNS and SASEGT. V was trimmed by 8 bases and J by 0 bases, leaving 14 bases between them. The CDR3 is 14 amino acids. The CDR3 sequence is CASRRTVTSYEQYF. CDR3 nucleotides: TGTGCCAGCCGACGGACAGTAACCTCCTACGAGCAGTACTTC.

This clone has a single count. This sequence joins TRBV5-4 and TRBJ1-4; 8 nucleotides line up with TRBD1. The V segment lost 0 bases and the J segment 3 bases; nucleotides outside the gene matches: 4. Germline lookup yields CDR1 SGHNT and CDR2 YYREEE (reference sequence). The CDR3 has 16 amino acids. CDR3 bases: TGTGCCAGCAGCTTGGACAGGGGGTATGCTAATGAAAAACTGTTTTTT. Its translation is CASSLDRGYANEKLFF.

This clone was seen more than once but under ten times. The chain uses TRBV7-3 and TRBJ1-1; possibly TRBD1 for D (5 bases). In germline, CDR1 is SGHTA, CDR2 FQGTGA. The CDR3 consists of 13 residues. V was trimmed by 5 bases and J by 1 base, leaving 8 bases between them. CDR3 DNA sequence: TGTGCCAGCAGCAAGGACACGAACACTGAAGCTTTCTTT. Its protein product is CASSKDTNTEAFF.

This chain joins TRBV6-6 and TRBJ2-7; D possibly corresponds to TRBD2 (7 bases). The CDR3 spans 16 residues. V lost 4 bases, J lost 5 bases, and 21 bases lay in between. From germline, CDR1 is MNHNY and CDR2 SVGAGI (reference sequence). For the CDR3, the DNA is TGTGCCAGCAGTTCCCTGGGGGGGGCTGGAACCCACGAGCAGTACTTC. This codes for CASSSLGGAGTHEQYF.

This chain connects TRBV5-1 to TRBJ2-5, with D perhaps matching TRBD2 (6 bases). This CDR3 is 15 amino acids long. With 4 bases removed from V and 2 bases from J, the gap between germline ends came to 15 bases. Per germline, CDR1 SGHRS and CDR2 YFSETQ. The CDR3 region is CASSATSLRQETQYF. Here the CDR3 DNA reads TGCGCCAGCAGCGCGACTAGTTTACGGCAAGAGACCCAGTACTTC.

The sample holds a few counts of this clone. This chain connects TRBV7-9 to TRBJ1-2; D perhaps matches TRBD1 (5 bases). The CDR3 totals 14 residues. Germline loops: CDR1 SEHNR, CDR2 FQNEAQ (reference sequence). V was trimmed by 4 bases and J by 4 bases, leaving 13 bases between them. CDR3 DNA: TGTGCCAGCAGCTGGGGCCAGGGTGGCTATGGCTACACCTTC. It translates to CASSWGQGGYGYTF.

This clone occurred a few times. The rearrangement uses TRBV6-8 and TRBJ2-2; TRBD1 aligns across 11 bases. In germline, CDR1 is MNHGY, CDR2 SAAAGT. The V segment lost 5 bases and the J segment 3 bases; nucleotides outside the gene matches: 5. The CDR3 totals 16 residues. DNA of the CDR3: TGTGCCAGCAGTCACGGGACAGGGGGAGACACCGGGGAGCTGTTTTTT. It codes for CASSHGTGGDTGELFF.

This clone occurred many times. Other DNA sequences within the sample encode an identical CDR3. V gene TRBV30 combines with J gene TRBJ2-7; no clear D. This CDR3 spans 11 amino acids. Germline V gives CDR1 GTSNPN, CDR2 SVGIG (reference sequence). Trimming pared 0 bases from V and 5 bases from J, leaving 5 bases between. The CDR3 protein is CAWSVRDEQYF. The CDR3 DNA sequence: TGTGCCTGGAGTGTACGGGACGAGCAGTACTTC.

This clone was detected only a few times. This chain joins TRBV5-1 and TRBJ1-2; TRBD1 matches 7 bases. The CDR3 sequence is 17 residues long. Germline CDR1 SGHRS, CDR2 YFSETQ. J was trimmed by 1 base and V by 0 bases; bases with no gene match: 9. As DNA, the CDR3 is TGCGCCAGCAGCTTGGGGACAGGTTCGTCCCTTAACTATGGCTACACCTTC. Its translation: CASSLGTGSSLNYGYTF.

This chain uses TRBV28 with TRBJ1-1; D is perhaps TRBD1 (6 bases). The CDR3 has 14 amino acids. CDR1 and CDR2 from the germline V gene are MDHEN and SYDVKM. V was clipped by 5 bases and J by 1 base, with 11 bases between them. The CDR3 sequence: CASSGTGSNTEAFF. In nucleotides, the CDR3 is TGTGCCAGCAGTGGTACAGGGTCGAACACTGAAGCTTTCTTT.

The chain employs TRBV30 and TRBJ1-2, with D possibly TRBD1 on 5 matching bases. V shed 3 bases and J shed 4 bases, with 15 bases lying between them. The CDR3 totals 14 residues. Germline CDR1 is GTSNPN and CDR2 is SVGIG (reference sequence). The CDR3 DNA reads TGTGCCTGGAGCGCGGGGGGGAGTTTCTATGGCTACACCTTC. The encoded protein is CAWSAGGSFYGYTF.

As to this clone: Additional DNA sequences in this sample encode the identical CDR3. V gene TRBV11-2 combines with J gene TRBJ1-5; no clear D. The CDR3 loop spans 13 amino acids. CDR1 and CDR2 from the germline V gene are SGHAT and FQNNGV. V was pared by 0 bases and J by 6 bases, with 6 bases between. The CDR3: CASSLDRGQPQHF. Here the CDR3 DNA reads TGTGCCAGCAGCTTAGATCGAGGTCAGCCCCAGCATTTT.

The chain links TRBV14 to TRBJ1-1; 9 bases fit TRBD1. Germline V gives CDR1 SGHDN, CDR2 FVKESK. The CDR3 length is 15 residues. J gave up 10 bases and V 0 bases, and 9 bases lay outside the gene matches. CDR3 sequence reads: CASSQDLYRGLGAFF. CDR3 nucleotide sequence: TGTGCCAGCAGCCAAGATCTTTACAGGGGGCTAGGAGCTTTCTTT.

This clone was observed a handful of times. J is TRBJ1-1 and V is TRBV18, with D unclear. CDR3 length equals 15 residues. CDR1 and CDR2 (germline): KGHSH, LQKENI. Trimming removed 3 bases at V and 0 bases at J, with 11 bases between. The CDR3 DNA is TGTGCCAGCTCACCGGAGAGTGCAATGAACACTGAAGCTTTCTTT. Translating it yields CASSPESAMNTEAFF.

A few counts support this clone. CDR3 DNA: TGTGCCAGCAGCTTAGGAGGGGGCCTGTTCTTC. Translated, it gives CASSLGGGLFF. The J gene is TRBJ2-1, the V gene TRBV7-2; 7 bases agree with TRBD1. CDR3 size: 11 residues. Germline V lookup: CDR1 SGHTA, CDR2 FQGNSA. V dropped 1 base and J dropped 15; count of bases not matched to a gene: 3.

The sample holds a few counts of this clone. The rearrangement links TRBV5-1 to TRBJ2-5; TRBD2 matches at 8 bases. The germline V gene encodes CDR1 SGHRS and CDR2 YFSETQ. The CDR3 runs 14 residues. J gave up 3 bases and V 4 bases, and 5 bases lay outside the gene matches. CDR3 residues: CASSVRGGEETQYF. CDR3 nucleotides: TGCGCCAGCAGCGTCCGGGGGGGGGAAGAGACCCAGTACTTC. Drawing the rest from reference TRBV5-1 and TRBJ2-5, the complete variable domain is KAGVTQTPRYLIKTRGQQVTLSCSPISGHRSVSWYQQTPGQGLQFLFEYFSETQRNKGNFPGRFSGRQFSNSRSEMNVSTLELGDSALYLCASSVRGGEETQYFGPGTRLLVL.

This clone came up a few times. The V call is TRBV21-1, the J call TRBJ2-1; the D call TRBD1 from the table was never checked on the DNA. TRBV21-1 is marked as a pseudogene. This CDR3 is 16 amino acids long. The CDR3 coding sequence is TGTGCCAGCAGCACCGGACAGGGCCCCTGGGGGGGTGAGCAGTTCTTC. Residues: CASSTGQGPWGGEQFF.

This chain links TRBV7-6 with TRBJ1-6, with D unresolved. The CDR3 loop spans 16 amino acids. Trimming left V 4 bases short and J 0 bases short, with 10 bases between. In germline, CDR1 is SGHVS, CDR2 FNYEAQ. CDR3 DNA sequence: TGTGCCAGCAGCTCCGGCGGTATCTCCTATAATTCACCCCTCCACTTT. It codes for CASSSGGISYNSPLHF.

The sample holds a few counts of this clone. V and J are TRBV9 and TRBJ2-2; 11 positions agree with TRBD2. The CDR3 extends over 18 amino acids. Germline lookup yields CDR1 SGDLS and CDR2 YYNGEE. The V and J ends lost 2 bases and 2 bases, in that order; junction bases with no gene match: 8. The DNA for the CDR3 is TGTGCCAGCAGCGTTGAACTAGCGGGGGCCACTAACACCGGGGAGCTGTTTTTT. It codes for CASSVELAGATNTGELFF.